The count of the clone carrying this T cell receptor beta chain is one. Its cognate antigen is unknown. From germline, CDR1 is MNHEY and CDR2 SVGAGI. The CDR3 loop spans 14 amino acids. Trimming took off 2 bases at V and 1 base at J, with 8 bases between the two ends. This entry belongs to a study of cytomegalovirus exposure and HLA in healthy donors. Study conclusions and caveats: Reports described diagnosis of cytomegalovirus status by the classifier as highly specific and sensitive.

Using immunoSEQ multiplex PCR, the repertoire was profiled, and TCRdb retains in-frame clones only, with some absent. The sample has some 150,000 clones, 88% seen once. V gene TRBV6-5 combines with J gene TRBJ1-1; a weak D match, TRBD1 (5 bases). The sequence was collected from a man younger than 35 in good health and CMV-seronegative. The sample was PBMCs. The DNA of the CDR3 is TGTGCCAGCAGTTACCGGGGGAAGAACACTGAAGCTTTCTTT. Its translation is CASSYRGKNTEAFF.